Each of the 22 T cell receptor beta chains below was sequenced from the same sample in a study of patients and donors after allogeneic stem cell transplantation. TCRdb re-derived calls from the RT-PCR reads in MiXCR, one entry per CDR3 protein. Of some 10,000 distinct CDR3 sequences listed, roughly a fifth are singletons. The specimen was blood, either unsorted or a sorted T cell fraction (not recorded which). All receptors derive from a human donor who was either an allogeneic HSCT recipient or a stem cell or donor lymphocyte infusion donor (not recorded which). It is not recorded whose cells these are; they may come from a transplant donor.

This chain links TRBV5-6 with TRBJ1-2; no reliable D call. This CDR3 is built from 11 residues. The V and J ends lost 3 bases and 6 bases respectively, with 6 bases between them. In germline, CDR1 is SGHDT, CDR2 YYEEEE. CDR3 bases: TGTGCCAGCAGCTCGTGGGATGGCTACACCTTC. It codes for CASSSWDGYTF.

The gene calls are TRBV12-3 or TRBV12-4 and TRBJ1-1, with D hard to call. V was clipped by 7 bases and J by 2 bases, with 11 bases between them. The CDR3 runs to 13 residues. DNA for the CDR3: TGTGCCAGCATGGAGGGAGGCAACACTGAAGCTTTCTTT. Its protein product is CASMEGGNTEAFF.

This clonotype was seen a handful of times. This sequence joins TRBV11-2 and TRBJ1-2, with D uncertain. The CDR3 covers 15 residues. Germline CDR1 and CDR2: SGHAT and FQNNGV. Deletions cut 5 bases from V and 4 bases from J, with 17 bases between. In DNA form, the CDR3 reads TGTGCCAGCAGCCCCTTCTCGGAGATACCCTATGGCTACACCTTC. Translated: CASSPFSEIPYGYTF.

This chain connects TRBV7-9 to TRBJ1-2; D unresolved. The CDR3 has 15 residues. V gave up 0 bases and J gave up 2 bases, with 10 bases separating them. The germline V gene encodes CDR1 SEHNR and CDR2 FQNEAQ (reference sequence). CDR3 loop: CASSLADTVNYGYTF. CDR3 nucleotides: TGTGCCAGCAGCTTAGCAGACACGGTAAACTATGGCTACACCTTC.

This clonotype was detected only a few times. This sequence joins TRBV3-1 and TRBJ2-2; no firm D call. Germline-derived CDR1 and CDR2 are LGHDT and YNNKEL (reference sequence). The CDR3 is made up of 15 amino acids. V was cut by 0 bases and J by 2 bases, with 7 bases left in between. CDR3 DNA: TGTGCCAGCAGCCAAGATGGCAGAAACACCGGGGAGCTGTTTTTT. Protein: CASSQDGRNTGELFF.

This clonotype is deemed medium-sized. The J gene is TRBJ1-3, the V gene TRBV4-3; a possible D gene is TRBD1 (6 bases). V gave up 3 bases and J gave up 6 bases, with 12 bases separating them. The CDR3 is 14 residues long. Germline V gene sequence: CDR1 LGHNA, CDR2 YSLEER. As DNA, the CDR3 is TGCGCCAGCAGCCAGGTACAGGGAGAAAACACCATATATTTT. Translated, it gives CASSQVQGENTIYF.

Only a few counts were recorded for this clonotype. This rearrangement joins TRBV29-1 to TRBJ2-1; D unresolved. CDR1 is SQVTM and CDR2 is ANQGSEA in the germline V gene. This CDR3 is built from 11 residues. The V and J ends lost 5 bases and 9 bases respectively, with 11 bases between them. The CDR3 coding sequence is TGCAGCGTTCGATCGGCCGGTGAGCAGTTCTTC. This gives the protein CSVRSAGEQFF.

This clonotype has a handful of counts. The rearrangement uses TRBV6-1 and TRBJ2-3, with 11 positions matching TRBD1. This CDR3 is 15 amino acids long. V shed 8 bases and J 2 bases; nucleotides not matched to a gene: 6. From germline, CDR1 is MNHNS and CDR2 SASEGT. The CDR3 region is CASGTGGSPTDTQYF. CDR3 coding DNA: TGTGCCAGCGGGACAGGGGGTAGCCCCACAGATACGCAGTATTTT.

The V gene is TRBV20-1, the J gene TRBJ2-7, with 8 bases fitting TRBD2. Germline V gene lookup returns CDR1 DFQATT and CDR2 SNEGSKA (reference sequence). Trimming cost V 7 bases and J 0 bases; bases outside gene matches: 5. The CDR3 totals 13 residues. The CDR3: CSGKAGDSYEQYF. CDR3 sequence (DNA): TGCAGTGGGAAAGCGGGAGACTCCTACGAGCAGTACTTC.

This clonotype was observed many times. The J gene is TRBJ1-5, the V gene TRBV12-3 or TRBV12-4; 7 bases map to TRBD1. The CDR3 is made up of 14 amino acids. J was trimmed by 6 bases and V by 7 bases; bases with no gene match: 9. The CDR3: CASNEQGWSQPQHF. CDR3 nucleotide sequence: TGTGCCAGCAACGAACAGGGGTGGAGTCAGCCCCAGCATTTT.

CDR3: CASSPRGTSGLNEQFF. The CDR3 region has the DNA TGTGCCAGCAGCCCACGCGGGACTAGCGGGTTAAATGAGCAGTTCTTC. V gene TRBV7-9 combines with J gene TRBJ2-1; 12 bases are a match to TRBD2. Germline V gives CDR1 SEHNR, CDR2 FQNEAQ (reference sequence). This CDR3 is 16 amino acids long. With 5 bases clipped from V and 7 bases from J, the junction kept 9 bases outside the gene matches.

This clonotype was seen many times. The V and J genes are TRBV20-1 and TRBJ2-2; D is unresolved. The CDR3 sequence is 13 residues long. Per the germline V gene, CDR1 is DFQATT and CDR2 is SNEGSKA (reference sequence). V was shortened by 3 bases and J by 0 bases, with 5 bases between the two germline ends. The CDR3 region has the DNA TGCAGTGCTAGTCGGACGAACACCGGGGAGCTGTTTTTT. Its translation: CSASRTNTGELFF.

This clonotype occurred many times. This CDR3 is CASSERQGNQPQHF. As DNA, the CDR3 is TGTGCCAGCAGTGAACGGCAGGGAAATCAGCCCCAGCATTTT. The V and J genes are TRBV6-1 and TRBJ1-5, with D tentatively TRBD1 (5 bases). From germline, CDR1 is MNHNS and CDR2 SASEGT. The CDR3 has 14 residues. The germline V and J ends were trimmed by 2 bases and 4 bases, with 9 bases remaining between them.

In this sample, this clonotype turned up a few times. The chain uses TRBV7-9 and TRBJ2-3; 7 nucleotides align to TRBD2. With 5 bases clipped from V and 8 bases from J, the junction kept 13 bases outside the gene matches. Per the germline V gene, CDR1 is SEHNR and CDR2 is FQNEAQ (reference sequence). This CDR3 has 15 residues. This CDR3 reads CASSPNSGPGVTQYF. CDR3 DNA sequence: TGTGCCAGCAGCCCGAATAGCGGGCCTGGGGTTACGCAGTATTTT.

The genes are TRBV11-3 and TRBJ1-3; D not certain. Germline V gene sequence: CDR1 SGHNT, CDR2 YENEEA. The length of the CDR3 is 14 residues. V dropped 1 base and J dropped 2 bases, with 6 bases sitting between them. The CDR3 DNA reads as TGTGCCAGCAGCTTAGGGATGACTGGAAACACCATATATTTT. Amino acids: CASSLGMTGNTIYF.

The V and J genes are TRBV20-1 and TRBJ1-2, with D perhaps TRBD1 (5 bases). Germline loops: CDR1 DFQATT, CDR2 SNEGSKA (reference sequence). V gave up 6 bases and J gave up 2 bases, with 16 bases separating them. The CDR3 is 14 residues long. The CDR3 region has the DNA TGCAGTGCCATACCGACAGACGTCAACTATGGCTACACCTTC. Protein product: CSAIPTDVNYGYTF.

The rearrangement uses TRBV27 and TRBJ1-5; D is undetermined. From germline, CDR1 is MNHEY and CDR2 SMNVEV (reference sequence). The CDR3 contains 12 residues. Trimming cost V 7 bases and J 3 bases, with 7 bases left between them. CDR3 in amino acids: CASTTANQPQHF. The CDR3 DNA reads TGTGCCAGCACTACAGCCAATCAGCCCCAGCATTTT.

By sample fraction, this clonotype is medium-sized. The chain has TRBV20-1 and TRBJ1-1, with D uncertain. The V end was cut by 0 bases, the J end by 3 bases, with 8 bases between. This CDR3 has 13 amino acids. Germline CDR1 and CDR2: DFQATT and SNEGSKA (reference sequence). CDR3 protein: CSARDSGYTEAFF. Written as DNA, the CDR3 is TGCAGTGCTAGAGACTCGGGGTACACTGAAGCTTTCTTT.

The sample holds a few counts of this clonotype. The chain has TRBV6-1 and TRBJ1-5, with TRBD1 as a possible D gene (6 bases). Germline V gene lookup returns CDR1 MNHNS and CDR2 SASEGT. This CDR3 region has 15 residues. V gave up 4 bases and J gave up 2 bases, with 12 bases separating them. The CDR3 spells CASSVTRGGNQPQHF. In DNA form, the CDR3 reads TGTGCCAGCAGTGTGACGAGGGGGGGCAATCAGCCCCAGCATTTT.

In its sample, this clonotype ranks as medium-sized. The chain's CDR3 is CSARMLAGGSAEAFF. The CDR3 DNA reads TGCAGTGCTAGAATGCTTGCTGGGGGATCAGCTGAAGCTTTCTTT. The V gene is TRBV20-1, the J gene TRBJ1-1, with a tentative D call TRBD1 (5 bases). V lost 2 bases and J 6 bases, leaving 19 bases between the germline ends. The CDR3 runs 15 residues. Germline V CDR1 and CDR2: DFQATT, SNEGSKA (reference sequence).

This clonotype was detected only a few times. The chain links TRBV12-3 or TRBV12-4 to TRBJ2-3; D not certain. V gave up 4 bases and J gave up 1 base, with 6 bases separating them. The CDR3 extends over 13 amino acids. CDR3 coding DNA: TGTGCCAGCAGTTCCCACGGCACAGATACGCAGTATTTT. Translated: CASSSHGTDTQYF.

In this sample, this clonotype turned up a few times. J is TRBJ1-2 and V is TRBV5-1, with TRBD1 matching 8 bases. The ends lost 4 bases at V and 1 base at J; junction bases unmatched: 12. In germline, CDR1 is SGHRS, CDR2 YFSETQ. The CDR3 extends over 17 amino acids. CDR3 residues: CASSIPRTGKNNYGYTF. CDR3 DNA sequence: TGCGCCAGCAGCATCCCACGGACAGGGAAGAATAACTATGGCTACACCTTC. Drawing the rest from reference TRBV5-1 and TRBJ1-2, the complete variable domain is KAGVTQTPRYLIKTRGQQVTLSCSPISGHRSVSWYQQTPGQGLQFLFEYFSETQRNKGNFPGRFSGRQFSNSRSEMNVSTLELGDSALYLCASSIPRTGKNNYGYTFGSGTRLTVV.